These T cell receptor beta chains were read from a single sample in a study of shared clonotypes between healthy human individuals. Sequenced by immunoSEQ multiplex PCR; TCRdb stores in-frame clones only, minus some. The table includes about 2.1 million clones, about 93% detected once. The source material was naive CD8+ T cells from PBMCs. The origin of the receptors is a man between 18 and 29 years old in good health. Some clones in this sample may be carry-over from other donors' samples. The CDR3 runs from the conserved cysteine through the conserved F or W. A D gene is named only where the DNA matches it firmly. Expanded clones are given a class, and other clones once, few, many or no size at all.

clone_size j_call d_call v_call cdr3_length cdr3_nt cdr3_aa
NA TRBJ2-7 NA TRBV27 15 TGTGCCAGCAGTGCCAACCGGGACAACCTATACGAGCAGTACTTC CASSANRDNLYEQYF
NA TRBJ2-7 NA TRBV25-1 13 TGTGCCAGCGCCTCGGGACTGAGCATCGAGCAGTACTTC CASASGLSIEQYF
NA TRBJ1-5 TRBD1 TRBV7-6 17 TGTGCCAGCAGCTTAGCGAGCGGGACAGGTCGCAATCAGCCCCAGCATTTT CASSLASGTGRNQPQHF
NA TRBJ2-5 NA TRBV7-9 14 TGTGCCAGCAGCCGTCCCGGGGCTCAAGAGACCCAGTACTTC CASSRPGAQETQYF
NA TRBJ1-2 NA TRBV19 13 TGTGCCAGTAGACAGGAGGCAAGCGGGGGCTACACCTTC CASRQEASGGYTF
NA TRBJ1-6 TRBD1 TRBV30 13 TGTGCCTGGAGCTCAGGGGGTTACTCACCCCTCCACTTT CAWSSGGYSPLHF
once TRBJ2-7 NA TRBV6-6 13 TGTGCCAGCAGTAACGGACCACCCTACGAGCAGTACTTC CASSNGPPYEQYF
NA TRBJ2-7 NA TRBV6-1 13 TGTGCCAGCAGTGAAGGGAGTAGGTACGAGCAGTACTTC CASSEGSRYEQYF
NA TRBJ2-7 TRBD2 TRBV5-6 15 TGTGCCAGCAGCTCAGGACTAGCGGGAGTGAGAGAGCAGTACTTC CASSSGLAGVREQYF
NA TRBJ2-1 NA TRBV27 13 TGTGCCAGCCGCCCAGGGATGTACAATGAGCAGTTCTTC CASRPGMYNEQFF
NA TRBJ2-7 TRBD2 TRBV27 17 TGTGCCAGCAGTCCGGGAGGCGGGAGGGGTTTGTCCAACGAGCAGTACTTC CASSPGGGRGLSNEQYF
NA TRBJ2-7 TRBD2 TRBV27 15 TGTGCCAGCAGTCCCCCAACCCGACTAGCGTGGGAGCAGTACTTC CASSPPTRLAWEQYF
NA TRBJ1-3 NA TRBV10-3 16 TGTGCCATCAGTGTCGAGGGGGGATCTTCTGGAAACACCATATATTTT CAISVEGGSSGNTIYF
NA TRBJ2-7 NA TRBV4-1 15 TGCGCCAGCAGCCAAGATTCCTCCCTCTTCTACGAGCAGTACTTC CASSQDSSLFYEQYF
NA TRBJ2-3 NA TRBV28 15 TGTGCCAGCAGCCAACTCGGGGCCTACACAGATACGCAGTATTTT CASSQLGAYTDTQYF
NA TRBJ2-7 NA TRBV19 14 TGTGCCAGTAGTATTAGGCCGGGGAACTACGAGCAGTACTTC CASSIRPGNYEQYF
once TRBJ2-3 TRBD2 TRBV5-1 15 TGCGCCAGCAGCTTCAGCGGGAGTTGGGGAGATACGCAGTATTTT CASSFSGSWGDTQYF
NA TRBJ1-2 NA TRBV27 13 TGTGCCAGCAGTTTTGGGGTTACCTATGGCTACACCTTC CASSFGVTYGYTF
NA TRBJ2-7 NA TRBV28 13 TGTGCCAGCAGTTTCGGTGGGGTCTACGAGCAGTACTTC CASSFGGVYEQYF
NA TRBJ2-5 NA TRBV7-3 14 TGTGCCAGCAGCCCCAGGGGACCGAGGGAGACCCAGTACTTC CASSPRGPRETQYF
NA TRBJ2-3 NA TRBV7-9 15 TGTGCCAGCAGCTTAATAAGCTTGTTCCCAGATACGCAGTATTTT CASSLISLFPDTQYF
NA TRBJ2-5 TRBD2 TRBV6-1 16 TGTGCCAGCAGTGAAGCGGGACTAGCGGGATTAGAGACCCAGTACTTC CASSEAGLAGLETQYF
NA TRBJ2-3 TRBD2 TRBV13 16 TGTGCCAGCAGCTCCTGGGGACTAGCTGTAACAGATACGCAGTATTTT CASSSWGLAVTDTQYF
NA TRBJ1-4 TRBD1 TRBV9 15 TGTGCCAGCAGCCCCGTCCCGGGACAGTATGAAAAACTGTTTTTT CASSPVPGQYEKLFF
NA TRBJ2-3 TRBD2 TRBV12-5 14 TGTGCTAGTGGTGCTAGCGGGAGTACAGATACGCAGTATTTT CASGASGSTDTQYF
NA TRBJ2-3 NA TRBV6-6 15 TGTGCCAGCAGTTATTCCCTGAGCGGTGCAGATACGCAGTATTTT CASSYSLSGADTQYF
NA TRBJ2-1 NA TRBV6-5 14 TGTGCCAGCAGTACAGGGTCGTCGGACAATGAGCAGTTCTTC CASSTGSSDNEQFF
once TRBJ2-1 NA TRBV11-2 13 TGTGCCAGCAGAACTAGTGGGACGGATGAGCAGTTCTTC CASRTSGTDEQFF
NA TRBJ2-3 TRBD1 TRBV5-6 15 TGTGCCAGCAGCTTGGGGCAGGGGGCGGGAGATACGCAGTATTTT CASSLGQGAGDTQYF
NA TRBJ1-2 NA TRBV4-1 13 TGCGCCAGCAGCGAAACGTCGGGGCAGGGCTACACCTTC CASSETSGQGYTF
NA TRBJ2-1 NA TRBV27 16 TGTGCCAGCAGTTTAGGAGTCCGTGAGGGATACAATGAGCAGTTCTTC CASSLGVREGYNEQFF
NA TRBJ2-1 TRBD2 TRBV9 18 TGTGCCAGCAGCCCCCGCGGCCTAGCGGGATACTCCTACAATGAGCAGTTCTTC CASSPRGLAGYSYNEQFF
NA TRBJ2-4 NA TRBV7-8 13 TGTGCCAGCAGCTCGATCCAGGGGGGCATTCAGTACTTC CASSSIQGGIQYF
NA TRBJ2-3 NA TRBV11-2 14 TGTGCCAGCAGCACGGCGGGAACAGGAGATACGCAGTATTTT CASSTAGTGDTQYF
NA TRBJ2-2 NA TRBV7-9 14 TGTGCCAGCAGCTTAGCGAGGGGAGAACCGGAGCTGTTTTTT CASSLARGEPELFF
NA TRBJ1-1 NA TRBV19 14 TGTGCCAGTAGATTCCGGGGGGGTAGCACTGAAGCTTTCTTT CASRFRGGSTEAFF
NA TRBJ1-3 NA TRBV6-6 16 TGTGCCAGCAGTCCGCCTTTCAGGGACTCTGGAAACACCATATATTTT CASSPPFRDSGNTIYF
NA TRBJ1-2 NA TRBV9 15 TGTGCCAGCAGCGTAGTGTCCGGATCCCTCTATGGCTACACCTTC CASSVVSGSLYGYTF
NA TRBJ2-3 TRBD1 TRBV18 14 TGTGCCAGCTCACCGACAGGGCCCACAGATACGCAGTATTTT CASSPTGPTDTQYF
NA TRBJ1-5 TRBD1 TRBV7-9 18 TGTGCCAGCAGCTTAGGGACAGGGGGCGCGGGCGGCAATCAGCCCCAGCATTTT CASSLGTGGAGGNQPQHF
NA TRBJ2-7 NA TRBV15 15 TGTGCCACCAGCTCGAGGGGGGACAGATTCAACGAGCAGTACTTC CATSSRGDRFNEQYF
NA TRBJ2-7 NA TRBV6-6 11 TGTGCCAGCGTGGGGGCGGACGAGCAGTACTTC CASVGADEQYF
NA TRBJ2-5 TRBD2 TRBV4-1 16 TGCGCCAGCAGCCAAGGGACTAGCGGGAGCAGGGAGACCCAGTACTTC CASSQGTSGSRETQYF
NA TRBJ1-5 TRBD1 TRBV10-2 14 TGCGCCAGCACCAAAGGACAGGGCAATCAGCCCCAGCATTTT CASTKGQGNQPQHF
NA TRBJ2-7 NA TRBV11-2 17 TGTGCCAGCAGCTTAATACTCTTGTCAGGGGGGAAAAACGAGCAGTACTTC CASSLILLSGGKNEQYF
NA TRBJ1-6 NA TRBV28 13 TGTGCCAGCCGCCGGGACTATAATTCACCCCTCCACTTT CASRRDYNSPLHF